Presented here are 21 T cell receptor beta chains from one specimen sequenced in a study of blood T cell repertoires in COVID-19. Data came from immunoSEQ multiplex PCR; TCRdb stores just in-frame clones and leaves some out. Among more than 150,000 clones listed, approximately 91% were seen once. Input material: peripheral blood. These receptors all stem from a woman between 70 and 85 years old with acute or convalescent COVID-19.

This clone was observed a handful of times. The chain links TRBV2 to TRBJ1-5, with 8 bases lining up with TRBD1. Germline loops: CDR1 SNHLY, CDR2 FYNNEI. CDR3 size: 14 residues. V lost 6 bases, J lost 4 bases, and 5 bases stayed unmatched. The DNA for the CDR3 is TGTGCCAGCAGCTCGGACAGGGAAAATCAGCCCCAGCATTTT. Its translation: CASSSDRENQPQHF.

The chain combines TRBV27 with TRBJ2-7; TRBD1 matches at 9 bases. The CDR3 runs 19 residues. The ends lost 2 bases at V and 7 bases at J; junction bases unmatched: 21. Germline V gives CDR1 MNHEY, CDR2 SMNVEV (reference sequence). This CDR3 is CASSLATPTRTGDQEEQYF. The CDR3 DNA reads TGTGCCAGCAGTTTAGCCACGCCTACAAGGACAGGGGATCAGGAAGAGCAGTACTTC.

The J gene is TRBJ2-1, the V gene TRBV4-1; the match to TRBD1 covers 7 bases. Germline lookup yields CDR1 MGHRA and CDR2 YSYEKL. This CDR3 has 14 amino acids. V trimming: 7 bases; J trimming: 6 bases; junction bases outside the gene matches: 9. The chain's CDR3 is CASTREGAGNEQFF. The CDR3 coding sequence is TGCGCCAGCACCCGAGAGGGGGCGGGCAATGAGCAGTTCTTC.

This chain connects TRBV2 to TRBJ2-7; TRBD2 matches 9 bases. V was pared by 6 bases and J by 3 bases, with 6 bases of the junction left unmatched. The CDR3 loop spans 14 amino acids. Germline V gene sequence: CDR1 SNHLY, CDR2 FYNNEI. Written as DNA, the CDR3 is TGTGCCAGCAGGGCGGGACTAGCACACTACGAGCAGTACTTC. Its translation: CASRAGLAHYEQYF.

CDR3 DNA sequence: TGTGCCAGCAGTTTATCGGCAGTCCACACTGAAGCTTTCTTT. Protein sequence: CASSLSAVHTEAFF. The chain recombines TRBV27 with TRBJ1-1; D gene ambiguous. V dropped 0 bases and J dropped 3 bases, with 8 bases sitting between them. Looked up from germline, CDR1 is MNHEY and CDR2 is SMNVEV (reference sequence). The CDR3 contains 14 residues.

V and J are TRBV7-9 and TRBJ2-7; 7 nucleotides match TRBD1. The germline gives CDR1 SEHNR, CDR2 FQNEAQ (reference sequence). The ends lost 1 base at V and 4 bases at J; junction bases unmatched: 4. This CDR3 contains 14 residues. The CDR3 loop reads CASSLEGGLYEQYF. CDR3 in DNA: TGTGCCAGCAGCTTAGAAGGGGGCCTTTACGAGCAGTACTTC.

The chain combines TRBV14 with TRBJ2-3; TRBD2 matches 7 bases. Trimming cost V 2 bases and J 3 bases; bases outside gene matches: 8. CDR3 length equals 16 residues. Germline CDR1 and CDR2: SGHDN and FVKESK. The CDR3 reads CASSQTGLWATDTQYF. CDR3 DNA sequence: TGTGCCAGCAGCCAAACGGGACTATGGGCTACAGATACGCAGTATTTT.

J is TRBJ2-5 and V is TRBV12-5; tentative D call: TRBD2 (6 bases). The CDR3 extends over 15 amino acids. V shed 3 bases and J shed 6 bases, with 17 bases lying between them. Germline V CDR1 and CDR2: LGHNT, FRNRAP. CDR3 protein: CASGFLEGGVQTQYF. CDR3 coding DNA: TGTGCTAGTGGTTTTCTGGAGGGCGGCGTTCAGACCCAGTACTTC.

This chain connects TRBV7-8 to TRBJ1-1; no clear D. Trimming left V 1 base short and J 4 bases short, with 16 bases between. The germline V gene has CDR1 SGHVS and CDR2 FQNEAQ. This CDR3 contains 16 residues. The CDR3 spells CASSLVSGFRSTEAFF. CDR3 DNA: TGTGCCAGCAGCTTAGTTTCGGGTTTCCGGAGCACTGAAGCTTTCTTT.

This clone has only one observation. The J gene is TRBJ2-7, the V gene TRBV7-9; D gene ambiguous. The CDR3 loop spans 12 amino acids. The germline gives CDR1 SEHNR, CDR2 FQNEAQ (reference sequence). The V end lost 10 bases, the J end lost 0 bases, and 10 bases lay between the germline ends. CDR3 sequence reads: CATQLPSYEQYF. The CDR3, as DNA: TGTGCCACACAGCTACCCTCCTACGAGCAGTACTTC.

V usage is TRBV3-1 (or the pseudogene TRBV3-2) and J usage is TRBJ1-5; D is perhaps TRBD1 (6 bases). The CDR3 length is 15 residues. Germline CDR1 is LGHDT and CDR2 is YNNKEL (reference sequence). Trimming removed 1 base at V and 4 bases at J, with 11 bases between. The CDR3 region has the DNA TGTGCCAGCAGCCAAGGGCAGGGGCCTAATCAGCCCCAGCATTTT. It is translated as CASSQGQGPNQPQHF.

This clone was counted a single time. The chain recombines TRBV7-6 with TRBJ1-2; D is unresolved. The V end was cut by 0 bases, the J end by 3 bases, with 11 bases between. Germline V gene lookup returns CDR1 SGHVS and CDR2 FNYEAQ. The CDR3 spans 15 residues. Here the CDR3 DNA reads TGTGCCAGCAGCTTAGCAGCCACAGACCACTATGGCTACACCTTC. Encoded protein: CASSLAATDHYGYTF. The variable domain in full, with the rest retrieved from reference TRBV7-6 and TRBJ1-2, is GAGVSQSPRYKVTKRGQDVALRCDPISGHVSLYWYRQALGQGPEFLTYFNYEAQQDKSGLPNDRFSAERPEGSISTLTIQRTEQRDSAMYRCASSLAATDHYGYTFGSGTRLTVV.

The CDR3 protein is CASSYGDRRAGELFF. The CDR3 DNA follows: TGTGCCAGCAGTTACGGGGACAGGAGGGCCGGGGAGCTGTTTTTT. The rearrangement uses TRBV6-5 and TRBJ2-2, with 8 bases lining up with TRBD1. The V and J ends lost 2 bases and 6 bases, in that order; junction bases with no gene match: 5. The CDR3 is 15 amino acids. In germline, CDR1 is MNHEY, CDR2 SVGAGI.

The genes are TRBV27 and TRBJ2-7, with D perhaps matching TRBD1 (5 bases). Germline CDR1 MNHEY, CDR2 SMNVEV (reference sequence). The CDR3 loop spans 14 amino acids. V was trimmed by 6 bases and J by 4 bases, leaving 16 bases between them. CDR3 DNA: TGTGCCAGCAGAGTGTCCAGGGTATCGTACGAGCAGTACTTC. This translates into CASRVSRVSYEQYF.

The chain uses TRBV28 and TRBJ2-7; TRBD1 aligns across 8 bases. CDR1 is MDHEN and CDR2 is SYDVKM in the germline V gene. The CDR3 length is 13 residues. V lost 5 bases to trimming and J lost 4 bases; unmatched junction nucleotides: 4. CDR3 sequence reads: CASSLGQGYEQYV. CDR3 nucleotide sequence: TGTGCCAGCAGTCTCGGACAGGGATACGAGCAGTACGTC.

The chain links TRBV28 to TRBJ1-2, with 8 bases matching TRBD1. Per the germline V gene, CDR1 is MDHEN and CDR2 is SYDVKM. The CDR3 sequence is 13 residues long. Trimming took 8 bases from V and 6 from J; bases not matched to a gene: 8. CDR3 DNA: TGTGCCAGCGCAGTGCTGGACAGGGATGGCTACACCTTC. Amino acids: CASAVLDRDGYTF.

The V gene is TRBV7-9, the J gene TRBJ1-3; 9 positions agree with TRBD1. Germline V gene data show CDR1 as SEHNR and CDR2 as FQNEAQ (reference sequence). CDR3 size: 17 residues. The V segment lost 7 bases and the J segment 2 bases; nucleotides outside the gene matches: 12. The CDR3: CASTPMTGGFPGNTIYF. The CDR3 bases are TGTGCCAGCACCCCGATGACAGGGGGTTTCCCTGGAAACACCATATATTTT.

This chain joins TRBV7-9 and TRBJ2-3; no definite D call. The CDR3 is 17 amino acids. Between the trimmed V and J ends, which lost 5 bases and 2 bases, there was a span of 20 bases. CDR1 is SEHNR, CDR2 FQNEAQ, per germline (reference sequence). This CDR3 is CASSARLAPSHTDTQYF. In DNA form, the CDR3 reads TGTGCCAGCAGCGCAAGACTGGCACCCAGCCACACAGATACGCAGTATTTT.

The chain uses TRBV28 and TRBJ2-6, with D perhaps TRBD2 (5 bases). Trimming shortened V by 5 bases and J by 0 bases, and 8 bases separated the two germline ends. The V gene's germline CDR1 is MDHEN and CDR2 SYDVKM. The length of the CDR3 is 15 residues. The CDR3 DNA follows: TGTGCCAGCAGTCCAACTAGCTCTGGGGCCAACGTCCTGACTTTC. It yields the protein CASSPTSSGANVLTF.

The chain uses TRBV19 and TRBJ1-2, with D perhaps matching TRBD1 (5 bases). Per germline, CDR1 LNHDA and CDR2 SQIVND (reference sequence). This CDR3 has 14 residues. Trimming removed 5 bases from V and 0 bases from J, with 10 bases in between. The CDR3 sequence is CASSETETNYGYTF. The CDR3 DNA is TGTGCCAGTAGTGAGACAGAGACTAACTATGGCTACACCTTC.

This chain uses TRBV4-1 with TRBJ2-7, with D hard to call. Trimming shortened V by 0 bases and J by 0 bases, and 12 bases separated the two germline ends. The CDR3 has 16 amino acids. From germline, CDR1 is MGHRA and CDR2 YSYEKL. CDR3 nucleotides: TGCGCCAGCAGCCAAGACGCCACTTCGAGCTCCTACGAGCAGTACTTC. This sequence encodes CASSQDATSSSYEQYF.